These 7 T cell receptor beta chains share one sample of origin, sequenced in a study of blood T cell repertoires in COVID-19. The table came from immunoSEQ multiplex PCR; TCRdb's copy has only in-frame clones and leaves some out. The repertoire holds about 200,000 clones, with roughly 77% as singletons. The sequencing sample was made of PBMCs or T cells enriched from blood (not recorded which). Every receptor here comes from a woman aged 45-59 years with acute COVID-19.

J is TRBJ1-1 and V is TRBV18; a weak D match, TRBD1 (5 bases). The CDR3 loop spans 15 amino acids. V was trimmed by 0 bases and J by 1 base, leaving 9 bases between them. Germline CDR1 reads KGHSH; CDR2 reads LQKENI. In DNA form, the CDR3 reads TGTGCCAGCTCACCACCGGACACCTCGAACACTGAAGCTTTCTTT. Protein sequence: CASSPPDTSNTEAFF. Variable domain in full (rest from reference TRBV18 and TRBJ1-1): NAGVMQNPRHLVRRRGQEARLRCSPMKGHSHVYWYRQLPEEGLKFMVYLQKENIIDESGMPKERFSAEFPKEGPSILRIQQVVRGDSAAYFCASSPPDTSNTEAFFGQGTRLTVV.

The V and J genes are TRBV5-1 and TRBJ1-5; possible D gene TRBD1, 6 bases. Looked up from germline, CDR1 is SGHRS and CDR2 is YFSETQ. This CDR3 has 16 residues. The V end was cut by 0 bases, the J end by 4 bases, with 14 bases between. The CDR3 sequence: CASSLASGGTNQPQHF. The DNA for the CDR3 is TGCGCCAGCAGCTTGGCATCCGGGGGGACAAATCAGCCCCAGCATTTT.

This chain joins TRBV19 and TRBJ2-2, with 7 bases lining up with TRBD1. This CDR3 spans 18 amino acids. In germline, CDR1 is LNHDA, CDR2 SQIVND (reference sequence). Unmatched junction bases numbered 20, after V lost 8 bases and J lost 5 bases. The CDR3 sequence is CASHPGRAGGFSTGELFF. The CDR3 DNA reads TGTGCCAGTCACCCCGGCCGGGCAGGGGGTTTTTCAACCGGGGAGCTGTTTTTT.

The chain is built from TRBV11-2 and TRBJ1-5, with no clear D. V was cut by 3 bases and J by 4 bases, with 10 bases left in between. The CDR3 has 14 amino acids. Germline V gives CDR1 SGHAT, CDR2 FQNNGV. The CDR3 nucleotides are TGTGCCAGCAGCTTGAACCGGGAGAATCAGCCCCAGCATTTT. It specifies CASSLNRENQPQHF.

The sample holds a few counts of this clone. CDR3 bases: TGTGCCAGCAGCTGGACACAGGGTGACGAAGCTTTCTTT. Translation gives CASSWTQGDEAFF. This rearrangement joins TRBV7-9 to TRBJ1-1, with D perhaps matching TRBD1 (6 bases). The CDR3 spans 13 residues. Trimming left V 4 bases short and J 8 bases short, with 14 bases between. CDR1 is SEHNR, CDR2 FQNEAQ, per germline (reference sequence). Full variable domain (outside the CDR3, taken from reference TRBV7-9 and TRBJ1-1): DTGVSQNPRHKITKRGQNVTFRCDPISEHNRLYWYRQTLGQGPEFLTYFQNEAQLEKSRLLSDRFSAERPKGSFSTLEIQRTEQGDSAMYLCASSWTQGDEAFFGQGTRLTVV.

CDR3 amino acids: CASSQDEAGATTGELFF. DNA for the CDR3: TGTGCCAGCAGCCAAGATGAAGCGGGGGCCACCACCGGGGAGCTGTTTTTT. This chain connects TRBV4-2 to TRBJ2-2; 8 nucleotides match TRBD2. With 0 bases clipped from V and 4 bases from J, the junction kept 7 bases outside the gene matches. CDR1 and CDR2 from the germline V gene are LGHNA and YNFKEQ. The CDR3 covers 17 residues.

The chain uses TRBV28 and TRBJ1-2; no firm D call. The CDR3 runs to 15 residues. Germline V CDR1 and CDR2: MDHEN, SYDVKM. Trimming cost V 7 bases and J 3 bases, with 18 bases left between them. DNA for the CDR3: TGTGCCAGCATCAAAGGAGGCAGGCGAGACTATGGCTACACCTTC. Amino acids: CASIKGGRRDYGYTF.